The present T cell receptor beta chain was sequenced within a study of CD8+ T cells in alopecia areata. About the research overall: Those treated were given oral tofacitinib at 5 to 10 mg twice daily. General study points: Higher clonality was seen in lesional scalp than in normal scalp, especially in alopecia totalis/universalis.

A word on this clone: The antigen is unknown.

A FACSAria was used to sort CD4+ and CD8+ T cells. These cells came from PBMCs. V lost 1 base, J lost 4 bases, and 10 bases lay in between. This CDR3 contains 14 residues. Germline V lookup: CDR1 MDHEN, CDR2 SYDVKM. Investigators isolated RNA and reverse transcribed it into cDNA to act as the sequencing template. TCRdb keeps only in-frame clones here, not all; method: immunoSEQ multiplex PCR. The sample shows approximately 140,000 clones, roughly 50% of them seen only once. The sample was CD4+ T cells sorted from blood. This clonotype was sampled from a human donor with alopecia areata. V and J are TRBV28 and TRBJ1-1; a possible D gene is TRBD1 (6 bases). The DNA for the CDR3 is TGTGCCAGCAGTTTATTGGGGGCGGGCACTGAAGCTTTCTTT. The encoded protein is CASSLLGAGTEAFF.